These 10 T cell receptor beta chains share one sample of origin, sequenced in a study of tumor-infiltrating lymphocytes in primary liver carcinoma. From 20-30 mg of unsorted bulk tissue, DNA and RNA were co-extracted together. TCR beta cDNA was prepared out of 450 to 500 ng total RNA by means of a constant-region primer. What produced the TCR beta libraries was three nested multiplex PCR rounds using slightly modified ARM-PCR. TRBV1-TRBV30 forward and Cbeta reverse primers drove the first two approximately 10-cycle rounds. MiXCR was run by TCRdb on the multiplex PCR reads, yielding one entry per CDR3 protein. The sample lists roughly 190,000 distinct CDR3 sequences, over 80% occurring once. Sequenced input: tumor tissue from primary liver carcinoma. The receptor set was obtained from a man aged 35 to 55 with primary liver carcinoma and hepatitis B virus infection.

A word on this clonotype: One end of the junction does not line up with germline, which may come from a read error. The genes are TRBV29-1 and TRBJ2-5, with 13 bases aligning to TRBD2. This CDR3 is built from 15 residues. Germline V gene sequence: CDR1 SQVTM, CDR2 ANQGSEA. The CDR3 bases are TGCATCGTTAGGACTAGCGGGAGTTGGGCAAAGACCCAGTACTTC. Translating it yields CIVRTSGSWAKTQYF.

CDR3 region: CASSQQGVVLGQPQHF. CDR3 nucleotide sequence: TGCGCCAGCAGTCAGCAGGGGGTCGTGCTTGGTCAGCCCCAGCATTTT. The rearrangement joins TRBV4-1 to TRBJ1-5; 7 bases line up with TRBD1. There are 16 residues in the CDR3. V dropped 6 bases and J dropped 6; count of bases not matched to a gene: 14. Per the germline V gene, CDR1 is MGHRA and CDR2 is YSYEKL.

This clonotype came up many times. This chain uses TRBV6-5 with TRBJ2-7, with TRBD2 matching over 7 bases. The V gene end was trimmed by 0 bases and the J gene end by 2 bases; junction bases not matched to a gene: 10. Germline CDR1 is MNHEY and CDR2 is SVGAGI. The CDR3 spans 17 residues. The CDR3 is CASSYSVREGKTYEQYF. The CDR3 DNA sequence: TGTGCCAGCAGTTACTCCGTTAGGGAGGGTAAGACCTACGAGCAGTACTTC.

In the case of this clonotype: The junction and the germline gene differ at one end; a read error may be behind it. V usage is TRBV4-1 and J usage is TRBJ2-5; D call uncertain. The CDR3 is 14 residues long. Germline assignment: CDR1 MGHRA and CDR2 YSYEKL. The CDR3 coding sequence is TGCGCCAGCAACCAAAAGGAGTACTTGGAGACCCAGTACTTC. Protein sequence: CASNQKEYLETQYF.

The chain is built from TRBV6-5 and TRBJ2-5; D might be TRBD1 (6 bases). CDR1 and CDR2 (germline): MNHEY, SVGAGI. The CDR3 loop spans 13 amino acids. V was clipped by 2 bases and J by 5 bases, with 9 bases between them. The CDR3, as DNA: TGTGCCAGCAGTTACCCAGGGGTGGAGACCCAGTACTTC. This gives the protein CASSYPGVETQYF.

The chain couples TRBV5-1 to TRBJ1-6; 7 nucleotides match TRBD1. The V gene's germline CDR1 is SGHRS and CDR2 YFSETQ. V was clipped by 6 bases and J by 5 bases; unmatched bases: 11. There are 16 residues in the CDR3. Here the CDR3 reads CASIDSLTGHNSPLHF. The CDR3 nucleotides read TGCGCCAGCATTGACAGCCTGACAGGGCATAATTCACCCCTCCACTTT.

With respect to this clonotype: Its ends do not fully match the called genes, so a read error is possible. V is TRBV12-3 or TRBV12-4 and J is TRBJ1-2; D might be TRBD1 (6 bases). CDR3 length equals 12 residues. CDR3 loop: CATGGQGDGYNF. The CDR3, as DNA: TGTGCAACCGGGGGGCAGGGAGACGGCTACAACTTC.

Concerning this clonotype: One junction end does not reproduce the germline sequence, and a read error may be involved. The chain is built from TRBV29-1 and TRBJ2-2; tentatively, D is TRBD2 (6 bases). The CDR3 extends over 15 amino acids. The germline V gene has CDR1 SQVTM and CDR2 ANQGSEA. Here the CDR3 reads CSVGTIAANIGELFF. CDR3 coding DNA: TGCAGCGTTGGGACTATCGCAGCGAACATCGGGGAGCTGTTTTTT.

As for this clonotype: A junction end diverges from the germline sequence, so it may reflect a read error. This rearrangement joins TRBV29-1 to TRBJ2-7, with a possible D match to TRBD2 (6 bases). In germline, CDR1 is SQVTM, CDR2 ANQGSEA. The CDR3 covers 15 residues. DNA for the CDR3: TGCAACGTTGAAGATCCAGGAGGGAGCTCCTACAAGCAATACTTC. Its translation: CNVEDPGGSSYKQYF.

This sequence joins TRBV12-3 or TRBV12-4 and TRBJ1-1; D not certain. Trimming took 4 bases from V and 3 from J, leaving 12 bases between them. The CDR3 has 14 amino acids. DNA of the CDR3: TGTGCCAGCAGTTCAGCAGACGGGGACACTGAAGCTTTCTTT. It codes for CASSSADGDTEAFF.